This is a list of T cell receptor beta chains from one sample in a study of blood T cell repertoires in COVID-19. The assay was immunoSEQ multiplex PCR, and TCRdb's table has in-frame clones only and misses some. The data hold about 80,000 clones, with around 80% observed a single time. Sequenced sample: peripheral blood. These TCRs come from a man aged 60-69 years with acute or convalescent COVID-19. Both conserved end residues are part of each CDR3. D genes are given only for firm matches. Size values are once, few and many counts, or a class for expanded clones, and some rows have none.

D: TRBD2; size: NA; V: TRBV6-2/TRBV6-3; J: TRBJ2-5; CDR3: CASSYPGLAGSQETQYF; DNA: TGTGCCAGCAGTTACCCTGGACTAGCGGGGAGCCAAGAGACCCAGTACTTC
D: NA; size: NA; V: TRBV6-5; J: TRBJ1-1; CDR3: CASSYGLTEAFF; DNA: TGTGCCAGCAGTTACGGACTCACTGAAGCTTTCTTT
D: NA; size: NA; V: TRBV3-1/TRBV3-2; J: TRBJ1-5; CDR3: CASSQRGEAGQPQHF; DNA: TGTGCCAGCAGCCAACGGGGTGAGGCGGGTCAGCCCCAGCATTTT
D: NA; size: NA; V: TRBV11-2; J: TRBJ2-1; CDR3: CASSLVLATQFF; DNA: TGTGCCAGCAGCTTAGTGTTAGCGACGCAGTTCTTC
D: NA; size: NA; V: TRBV5-1; J: TRBJ2-5; CDR3: CASSLPGVSGETQYF; DNA: TGCGCCAGCAGCTTGCCGGGGGTATCGGGGGAGACCCAGTACTTC
D: NA; size: few; V: TRBV6-5; J: TRBJ1-1; CDR3: CASMTRGNTEAFF; DNA: TGTGCCAGCATGACCCGGGGTAACACTGAAGCTTTCTTT
D: NA; size: NA; V: TRBV7-2; J: TRBJ2-5; CDR3: CASSPRRQETQYF; DNA: TGTGCCAGCAGCCCTCGCAGGCAAGAGACCCAGTACTTC
D: TRBD2; size: NA; V: TRBV7-9; J: TRBJ2-7; CDR3: CASSFSSGSYEQYF; DNA: TGTGCCAGCAGCTTCTCTAGCGGATCCTACGAGCAGTACTTC
D: TRBD2; size: NA; V: TRBV5-8; J: TRBJ2-3; CDR3: CASSLMSGGKDTQYF; DNA: TGTGCCAGCAGCTTGATGAGCGGGGGAAAAGATACGCAGTATTTT
D: NA; size: NA; V: TRBV5-1; J: TRBJ2-7; CDR3: CASALGAEFYEQYF; DNA: TGCGCCAGCGCGCTGGGGGCAGAGTTCTACGAGCAGTACTTC
D: NA; size: NA; V: TRBV19; J: TRBJ1-5; CDR3: CASSMSRIGGQPQHF; DNA: TGTGCCAGTAGTATGTCCAGGATCGGTGGTCAGCCCCAGCATTTT
D: NA; size: NA; V: TRBV7-8; J: TRBJ1-5; CDR3: CASTRWADSNQPQHF; DNA: TGTGCCAGCACACGTTGGGCCGATAGCAATCAGCCCCAGCATTTT
D: NA; size: NA; V: TRBV5-4; J: TRBJ1-2; CDR3: CASSPGLQGLIYGYTF; DNA: TGTGCCAGCAGCCCGGGTCTTCAGGGATTGATCTATGGCTACACCTTC
D: TRBD2; size: NA; V: TRBV10-3; J: TRBJ2-5; CDR3: CAISEGLAGGETQYF; DNA: TGTGCCATCAGTGAGGGACTAGCGGGGGGCGAGACCCAGTACTTC
D: NA; size: NA; V: TRBV21-1; J: TRBJ2-1; CDR3: CASSKGAGQGVRNEQFF; DNA: TGTGCCAGCAGCAAGGGTGCCGGGCAGGGGGTTCGCAATGAGCAGTTCTTC
D: NA; size: NA; V: TRBV28; J: TRBJ2-1; CDR3: CASSIAQGNHEQFF; DNA: TGTGCCAGCAGCATCGCACAGGGTAACCATGAGCAGTTCTTC
D: NA; size: NA; V: TRBV7-2; J: TRBJ1-1; CDR3: CASSPGGGTEAFF; DNA: TGTGCCAGCAGCCCTGGGGGGGGCACTGAAGCTTTCTTT
D: TRBD1; size: NA; V: TRBV18; J: TRBJ1-2; CDR3: CASSGDRGGGYTF; DNA: TGTGCCAGCTCCGGGGACAGGGGCGGAGGCTACACCTTC
D: NA; size: NA; V: TRBV28; J: TRBJ2-2; CDR3: CASRAVNTGELFF; DNA: TGTGCCAGCAGGGCCGTGAACACCGGGGAGCTGTTTTTT
D: TRBD2; size: once; V: TRBV6-2/TRBV6-3; J: TRBJ2-5; CDR3: CASSYFAGGTQYF; DNA: TGTGCCAGCAGTTATTTTGCGGGGGGGACCCAGTACTTC
D: NA; size: NA; V: TRBV2; J: TRBJ1-2; CDR3: CASSGGTPARDYGYTF; DNA: TGTGCCAGCAGTGGTGGGACACCCGCAAGGGATTACGGCTACACCTTC
D: NA; size: NA; V: TRBV28; J: TRBJ1-3; CDR3: CASSSGYSGNTIYF; DNA: TGTGCCAGCAGTTCCGGTTACTCTGGAAACACCATATATTTT
D: NA; size: NA; V: TRBV4-1; J: TRBJ1-6; CDR3: CASSQEPTVGASPLHF; DNA: TGCGCCAGCAGCCAAGAGCCCACAGTGGGTGCTTCACCCCTCCACTTT
D: NA; size: NA; V: TRBV24-1; J: TRBJ2-7; CDR3: CATSDLDTYEQYF; DNA: TGTGCCACCAGTGATCTTGACACCTACGAGCAGTACTTC
D: TRBD1; size: few; V: TRBV4-3; J: TRBJ2-3; CDR3: CASSPRQGAGDTQYF; DNA: TGCGCCAGCAGCCCACGACAGGGGGCAGGAGATACGCAGTATTTT
D: NA; size: NA; V: TRBV18; J: TRBJ1-5; CDR3: CASSPVGGNQPQHF; DNA: TGTGCCAGCTCACCGGTGGGGGGGAATCAGCCCCAGCATTTT
D: TRBD1; size: once; V: TRBV18; J: TRBJ1-2; CDR3: CASSGPGQGARGYTF; DNA: TGTGCCAGCTCCGGGCCAGGCCAGGGGGCGAGAGGCTACACCTTC
D: NA; size: NA; V: TRBV11-3; J: TRBJ2-1; CDR3: CASSVEGNEQFF; DNA: TGTGCCAGCAGCGTGGAGGGCAATGAGCAGTTCTTC
D: NA; size: once; V: TRBV28; J: TRBJ1-2; CDR3: CASSPGSVKSAGYTF; DNA: TGTGCCAGCAGTCCCGGGTCTGTCAAATCGGCGGGCTACACCTTC
D: TRBD1; size: NA; V: TRBV4-3; J: TRBJ2-5; CDR3: CASSQGQAPQETQYF; DNA: TGCGCCAGCAGCCAGGGACAGGCTCCCCAAGAGACCCAGTACTTC
D: NA; size: NA; V: TRBV5-1; J: TRBJ2-7; CDR3: CASSFGPGMIGYEQYF; DNA: TGCGCCAGCAGCTTTGGGCCCGGCATGATTGGGTACGAGCAGTACTTC
D: TRBD2; size: NA; V: TRBV7-3; J: TRBJ2-3; CDR3: CASSFRLAGTDTQYF; DNA: TGTGCCAGCAGCTTTCGACTAGCGGGCACAGATACGCAGTATTTT
D: NA; size: NA; V: TRBV12-3/TRBV12-4; J: TRBJ2-1; CDR3: CASSLDIREQFF; DNA: TGTGCCAGCAGTCTAGATATCCGGGAGCAGTTCTTC
D: NA; size: NA; V: TRBV6-5; J: TRBJ2-7; CDR3: CASTAGGEQYF; DNA: TGTGCCAGCACGGCCGGGGGCGAGCAGTACTTC
D: TRBD2; size: NA; V: TRBV2; J: TRBJ2-7; CDR3: CASARLAETYEQYF; DNA: TGTGCCAGCGCCCGGCTAGCGGAGACCTACGAGCAGTACTTC
D: NA; size: NA; V: TRBV7-3; J: TRBJ2-7; CDR3: CASSLVQGSDEQYF; DNA: TGTGCCAGCAGCTTAGTACAGGGATCGGACGAGCAGTACTTC
D: NA; size: NA; V: TRBV6-1; J: TRBJ2-5; CDR3: CASSEAGGGGGKTQYF; DNA: TGTGCCAGCAGTGAAGCGGGCGGCGGCGGGGGCAAGACCCAGTACTTC
D: TRBD2; size: NA; V: TRBV5-1; J: TRBJ2-7; CDR3: CASSPGTSGYEQYF; DNA: TGCGCCAGCAGCCCAGGGACTAGCGGCTACGAGCAGTACTTC
D: TRBD1; size: NA; V: TRBV5-1; J: TRBJ2-2; CDR3: CASGQGDGELFF; DNA: TGCGCCAGCGGACAGGGAGACGGGGAGCTGTTTTTT
D: NA; size: NA; V: TRBV2; J: TRBJ2-7; CDR3: CASKEGGSYEQYF; DNA: TGTGCCAGCAAGGAGGGTGGGTCCTACGAGCAGTACTTC
D: NA; size: NA; V: TRBV7-3; J: TRBJ1-1; CDR3: CASSPSGLSEAFF; DNA: TGTGCCAGCAGCCCCTCAGGCTTAAGTGAAGCTTTCTTT
D: TRBD1; size: NA; V: TRBV4-1; J: TRBJ1-2; CDR3: CASSRDRGENYGYTF; DNA: TGCGCCAGCAGCCGAGACAGGGGGGAGAACTATGGCTACACCTTC
D: NA; size: NA; V: TRBV3-1/TRBV3-2; J: TRBJ2-4; CDR3: CASSQGHHVYF; DNA: TGTGCCAGCAGCCAGGGACACCACGTGTACTTC
D: NA; size: NA; V: TRBV4-3; J: TRBJ2-5; CDR3: CASSGRTGSGETQYF; DNA: TGCGCCAGCAGCGGGAGGACCGGGAGTGGGGAGACCCAGTACTTC
D: NA; size: NA; V: TRBV7-3; J: TRBJ2-1; CDR3: CASSPHAQVYNEQFF; DNA: TGTGCCAGCAGCCCCCATGCACAGGTGTACAATGAGCAGTTCTTC
D: NA; size: once; V: TRBV6-2/TRBV6-3; J: TRBJ1-1; CDR3: CASSYKGELTEAFF; DNA: TGTGCCAGCAGTTATAAAGGGGAATTAACTGAAGCTTTCTTT
D: NA; size: NA; V: TRBV19; J: TRBJ1-1; CDR3: CASRKQATGEAFF; DNA: TGTGCCAGTAGGAAACAGGCCACGGGTGAAGCTTTCTTT
D: TRBD2; size: NA; V: TRBV3-1/TRBV3-2; J: TRBJ2-3; CDR3: CASSSTLAGTTDTQYF; DNA: TGTGCCAGCAGCTCGACACTAGCGGGGACCACAGATACGCAGTATTTT
D: TRBD1; size: NA; V: TRBV4-1; J: TRBJ1-4; CDR3: CASSQGQGSNEKLFF; DNA: TGCGCCAGCAGCCAAGGACAGGGCAGTAATGAAAAACTGTTTTTT
D: TRBD2; size: once; V: TRBV14; J: TRBJ2-2; CDR3: CASSQVAGAGELFF; DNA: TGTGCCAGCAGCCAAGTGGCGGGGGCCGGGGAGCTGTTTTTT
D: NA; size: NA; V: TRBV23-1; J: TRBJ1-1; CDR3: CASSPRFGLGGGNTEAFF; DNA: TGCGCCAGCAGTCCCAGATTCGGCCTTGGGGGGGGGAACACTGAAGCTTTCTTT
D: TRBD2; size: NA; V: TRBV27; J: TRBJ2-5; CDR3: CASRPLRRLAGQETQYF; DNA: TGTGCCAGCAGGCCCTTAAGGAGACTAGCGGGCCAAGAGACCCAGTACTTC
D: TRBD1; size: NA; V: TRBV11-2; J: TRBJ2-7; CDR3: CASSLETGWGEQYF; DNA: TGTGCCAGCAGCTTAGAGACAGGGTGGGGGGAGCAGTACTTC
D: TRBD2; size: NA; V: TRBV29-1; J: TRBJ2-7; CDR3: CSVVTSGTYEQYF; DNA: TGCAGCGTTGTGACTAGCGGTACCTACGAGCAGTACTTC
D: TRBD2; size: NA; V: TRBV28; J: TRBJ2-4; CDR3: CASSPGGEAKNIQYF; DNA: TGTGCCAGCAGCCCGGGAGGGGAGGCCAAAAACATTCAGTACTTC